Given below is one T cell receptor beta chain in context. The sample belongs to a study of shared T cell receptors in the human thymus. Trimming pared 6 bases from V and 7 bases from J, leaving 9 bases between. Per the germline V gene, CDR1 is DFQATT and CDR2 is SNEGSKA (reference sequence). The length of the CDR3 is 11 residues. Clones were read by immunoSEQ multiplex PCR, and TCRdb kept only the in-frame ones, dropping some. The sample holds a few hundred thousand clones, roughly 94% seen once. The chain carries TRBV20-1 and TRBJ2-2; D uncertain. The source of this sequence is a human donor. The specimen sequenced was thymocytes. The CDR3 DNA reads as TGCAGTGCCGAGAGGAGCGGGGAGCTGTTTTTT. Protein: CSAERSGELFF.